These 28 T cell receptor beta chains were all obtained from the same sample, sequenced in a study of blood T cell repertoires in COVID-19. The protocol was immunoSEQ multiplex PCR, while the TCRdb copy is restricted to in-frame clones and leaves out a portion. The sample lists around 120,000 clones; nearly 90% were seen once. Input material: peripheral blood. These receptors were obtained from a woman aged 55-69 years with COVID-19, enrolled during active disease.

The rearrangement links TRBV19 to TRBJ2-3; 10 bases match TRBD2. The CDR3 runs 13 residues. V dropped 8 bases and J dropped 8; count of bases not matched to a gene: 7. Per the germline V gene, CDR1 is LNHDA and CDR2 is SQIVND (reference sequence). CDR3 amino acids: CASERGGPGTQYF. In DNA form, the CDR3 reads TGTGCCAGTGAGCGGGGGGGCCCTGGTACGCAGTATTTT.

V gene TRBV19 combines with J gene TRBJ1-6; TRBD1 might be the D (5 bases). With 6 bases removed from V and 4 bases from J, the gap between germline ends came to 10 bases. The CDR3 contains 14 residues. Per germline, CDR1 LNHDA and CDR2 SQIVND (reference sequence). This CDR3 is CASRETAYNSPLHF. The DNA of the CDR3 is TGTGCCAGTAGAGAGACAGCGTATAATTCACCCCTCCACTTT.

DNA for the CDR3: TGTGCCAGCAGTGACCCGACCGGGACAGGGTCGCAGTATTTT. The encoded protein is CASSDPTGTGSQYF. The V gene is TRBV2, the J gene TRBJ2-3; the match to TRBD1 covers 9 bases. The CDR3 loop spans 14 amino acids. Per germline, CDR1 SNHLY and CDR2 FYNNEI. V lost 3 bases and J lost 10; bases outside the gene matches: 8.

J is TRBJ1-2 and V is TRBV6-1, with TRBD1 matching 8 bases. The CDR3 extends over 15 amino acids. The germline gives CDR1 MNHNS, CDR2 SASEGT. Losses at the gene ends were 2 bases for V and 4 bases for J; bases not matched to a gene: 6. This chain's CDR3 is CASSESQGASYGYTF. In DNA, the CDR3 is TGTGCCAGCAGTGAAAGTCAGGGGGCGAGCTATGGCTACACCTTC.

V usage is TRBV9 and J usage is TRBJ1-4; 7 nucleotides agree with TRBD1. Germline loops: CDR1 SGDLS, CDR2 YYNGEE. The CDR3 has 16 amino acids. Trimming removed 3 bases from V and 2 bases from J; junction bases left unmatched: 7. The CDR3: CASSARGTATNEKLFF. CDR3 bases: TGTGCCAGCAGCGCGAGGGGGACAGCTACTAATGAAAAACTGTTTTTT.

The chain has TRBV3-1 (or the pseudogene TRBV3-2) and TRBJ2-7; 8 nucleotides line up with TRBD1. CDR3 length equals 15 residues. After removal of 0 bases from V and 5 bases from J, the junction contained 6 bases not matched to a gene. Germline V CDR1 and CDR2: LGHDT, YNNKEL (reference sequence). The CDR3 DNA reads as TGTGCCAGCAGCCAAGAAGCGACAGGGGAGGACGAGCAGTACTTC. Its translation is CASSQEATGEDEQYF.

This clone was counted a single time. This sequence joins TRBV4-2 and TRBJ2-3, with TRBD2 identical over 9 bases. V lost 3 bases, J lost 2 bases, and 3 bases stayed unmatched. Germline assignment: CDR1 LGHNA and CDR2 YNFKEQ. The CDR3 sequence is 15 residues long. The CDR3 is CASSQTSGFTDTQYF. The CDR3 DNA sequence: TGTGCCAGCAGCCAGACTAGCGGATTCACAGATACGCAGTATTTT.

The chain recombines TRBV6-5 with TRBJ2-3; D gene unclear. Per germline, CDR1 MNHEY and CDR2 SVGAGI. CDR3 length: 12 amino acids. V was clipped by 5 bases and J by 6 bases, with 9 bases between them. The CDR3 sequence: CASSLRFDTQYF. The CDR3 bases are TGTGCCAGCAGTCTTAGATTCGATACGCAGTATTTT.

This clone was seen more than once but under ten times. V is TRBV29-1 and J is TRBJ1-2; TRBD1 aligns across 8 bases. The CDR3 totals 13 residues. Germline loops: CDR1 SQVTM, CDR2 ANQGSEA. J lost 6 bases, V lost 7 bases, and 10 bases had no gene match. DNA of the CDR3: TGCAGCGCTGCTCCGACAGGGGCGGATGGCTACACCTTC. Translated: CSAAPTGADGYTF.

The chain employs TRBV4-2 and TRBJ2-5, with D maybe TRBD1 (6 bases). Germline V CDR1 and CDR2: LGHNA, YNFKEQ. Trimming took off 6 bases at V and 3 bases at J, with 17 bases between the two ends. The length of the CDR3 is 15 residues. The CDR3 bases are TGTGCCAGCAGTCTCGGTGGGGGCTCGGAAGAGACCCAGTACTTC. It encodes CASSLGGGSEETQYF.

This CDR3 reads CASRDRGSTGELFF. For the CDR3, the DNA is TGTGCCAGCAGGGACAGGGGAAGCACCGGGGAGCTGTTTTTT. This sequence joins TRBV9 and TRBJ2-2; TRBD1 agrees at 9 bases. Germline-derived CDR1 and CDR2 are SGDLS and YYNGEE. The V gene end was trimmed by 5 bases and the J gene end by 4 bases; junction bases not matched to a gene: 3. This CDR3 contains 14 residues.

This sequence joins TRBV7-9 and TRBJ2-7; a weak D match, TRBD2 (6 bases). Germline V gives CDR1 SEHNR, CDR2 FQNEAQ (reference sequence). V shed 1 base and J shed 3 bases, with 13 bases lying between them. The length of the CDR3 is 15 residues. The CDR3 DNA reads TGTGCCAGCAGCTTAGGCCGGGACGGGGGCTACGAGCAGTACTTC. It translates to CASSLGRDGGYEQYF.

The genes are TRBV6-2 or TRBV6-3 and TRBJ1-5; 10 nucleotides line up with TRBD1. The CDR3 has 13 residues. J lost 11 bases, V lost 6 bases, and 7 bases had no gene match. Looked up from germline, CDR1 is MNHEY and CDR2 is SVGEGT. The CDR3 loop reads CASSLRQGATQHF. The CDR3 DNA reads TGTGCCAGCAGCCTTAGACAGGGGGCGACCCAGCATTTT.

The genes are TRBV21-1 and TRBJ2-7; the table's D gene call, TRBD1, was not cross checked with the DNA. TRBV21-1 is a documented pseudogene. The CDR3 loop spans 16 amino acids. The DNA of the CDR3 is TGTGCCAGCAGCAAAGAGGGGGGACAGGGATTCTACGAGCAGTACTTC. Translation gives CASSKEGGQGFYEQYF.

The rearrangement joins TRBV19 to TRBJ1-5; TRBD1 agrees at 7 bases. V trimming: 5 bases; J trimming: 5 bases; junction bases outside the gene matches: 9. The length of the CDR3 is 15 residues. The germline V gene has CDR1 LNHDA and CDR2 SQIVND (reference sequence). CDR3 sequence (DNA): TGTGCCAGTAGTCCCGGAACAGGGGTCTATCAGCCCCAGCATTTT. It yields the protein CASSPGTGVYQPQHF.

This clone was recorded once. J is TRBJ1-6 and V is TRBV6-4; 10 bases are shared with TRBD1. This CDR3 has 15 amino acids. The J segment lost 7 bases and the V segment lost 3 bases, leaving 3 bases of the junction unmatched. Per germline, CDR1 MRHNA and CDR2 SNTAGT. In nucleotides, the CDR3 is TGTGCCAGCAGTGATGGGACAGGGGACAATTCACCCCTCCACTTT. Residues: CASSDGTGDNSPLHF.

The J gene is TRBJ1-4, the V gene TRBV7-9, with 8 bases that match TRBD1. CDR3 size: 14 residues. Germline V gene data show CDR1 as SEHNR and CDR2 as FQNEAQ (reference sequence). Trimming took 1 base from V and 7 from J; bases not matched to a gene: 2. The CDR3 sequence is CASSLGQGFEKLFF. Written as DNA, the CDR3 is TGTGCCAGCAGCTTAGGACAGGGGTTTGAAAAACTGTTTTTT.

The CDR3 loop reads CASSSGLAGASGANVLTF. CDR3 nucleotide sequence: TGTGCCAGCAGTTCGGGACTAGCGGGGGCCTCTGGGGCCAACGTCCTGACTTTC. The V gene is TRBV28, the J gene TRBJ2-6, with TRBD2 matching over 14 bases. V was pared by 4 bases and J by 0 bases, with 2 bases of the junction left unmatched. This CDR3 is built from 18 residues. CDR1 and CDR2 (germline): MDHEN, SYDVKM.

This chain uses TRBV15 with TRBJ2-3; D is undetermined. CDR3 length: 15 amino acids. From germline, CDR1 is LNHNV and CDR2 YYDKDF (reference sequence). V gave up 0 bases and J gave up 6 bases, with 13 bases separating them. For the CDR3, the DNA is TGTGCCACCAGCAGAGATTTAGCAATTAGGGATACGCAGTATTTT. This codes for CATSRDLAIRDTQYF.

The rearrangement links TRBV7-3 to TRBJ2-7; D not resolved. Germline V CDR1 and CDR2: SGHTA, FQGTGA. V was clipped by 5 bases and J by 5 bases, with 22 bases between them. The CDR3 has 16 amino acids. The CDR3 DNA reads as TGTGCCAGCAGCCCTGGCCCCAGCAGAGGCAGCCACGAGCAGTACTTC. This gives the protein CASSPGPSRGSHEQYF.

The V and J genes are TRBV5-8 and TRBJ2-1; tentatively, D is TRBD1 (5 bases). This CDR3 has 16 amino acids. Germline CDR1 SGHTS, CDR2 YDEGEE. The V end was cut by 3 bases, the J end by 7 bases, with 20 bases between. The CDR3 DNA is TGTGCCAGCAGCTCTTGGAAGGGTCCAGGGCTTAATGAGCAGTTCTTC. Its protein is CASSSWKGPGLNEQFF.

V and J are TRBV7-2 and TRBJ2-5; 7 positions agree with TRBD2. This CDR3 is built from 13 residues. Germline loops: CDR1 SGHTA, CDR2 FQGNSA. V was pared by 2 bases and J by 5 bases, with 2 bases of the junction left unmatched. CDR3: CASSLIAGETQYF. The CDR3 DNA sequence: TGTGCCAGCAGCTTAATAGCGGGTGAGACCCAGTACTTC.

This rearrangement joins TRBV4-2 to TRBJ1-4; perhaps TRBD1 as D (6 bases). V was clipped by 0 bases and J by 8 bases, with 13 bases between them. CDR1 is LGHNA and CDR2 is YNFKEQ in the germline V gene. The CDR3 runs 15 residues. CDR3 protein: CASSQEKGGNEKLFF. The CDR3 region has the DNA TGTGCCAGCAGCCAAGAGAAGGGGGGGAACGAAAAACTGTTTTTT.

The chain joins TRBV19 to TRBJ2-7, with D perhaps TRBD1 (6 bases). The V end was cut by 8 bases, the J end by 0 bases, with 17 bases between. The V gene's germline CDR1 is LNHDA and CDR2 SQIVND (reference sequence). This CDR3 is built from 15 residues. CDR3 nucleotide sequence: TGTGCCAGTGCGGCTCTAAAGGACAGCTCCTACGAGCAGTACTTC. Protein product: CASAALKDSSYEQYF.

The V call is TRBV7-9, the J call TRBJ1-1; 7 positions agree with TRBD1. This CDR3 comprises 16 residues. Germline lookup yields CDR1 SEHNR and CDR2 FQNEAQ (reference sequence). V shed 3 bases and J 4 bases; nucleotides not matched to a gene: 11. For the CDR3, the DNA is TGTGCCAGCAGCTTTGGGGGACAGCCTAAGGGCACTGAAGCTTTCTTT. It is translated as CASSFGGQPKGTEAFF.

The chain has TRBV4-3 and TRBJ1-4; 9 nucleotides line up with TRBD1. CDR3 size: 16 residues. V gave up 1 base and J gave up 12 bases; unmatched junction bases: 12. Germline values: CDR1 LGHNA, CDR2 YSLEER. The CDR3 reads CASSQAPGTGIRELFF. The CDR3, as DNA: TGCGCCAGCAGCCAAGCACCCGGGACAGGGATTCGGGAACTGTTTTTT.

The genes are TRBV11-2 and TRBJ1-2, with a possible D match to TRBD1 (6 bases). From germline, CDR1 is SGHAT and CDR2 FQNNGV. The CDR3 has 18 residues. V lost 4 bases, J lost 4 bases, and 25 bases lay in between. CDR3 sequence reads: CASSWTPGQSLTVYGYTF. DNA for the CDR3: TGTGCCAGCAGCTGGACGCCAGGACAGTCACTAACGGTCTATGGCTACACCTTC.

The chain carries TRBV9 and TRBJ1-2; D possibly corresponds to TRBD1 (6 bases). Germline CDR1 and CDR2: SGDLS and YYNGEE. The CDR3 sequence is 15 residues long. With 3 bases removed from V and 0 bases from J, the gap between germline ends came to 12 bases. CDR3 protein: CASSAQQGTNYGYTF. The CDR3 DNA sequence: TGTGCCAGCAGCGCCCAACAGGGAACTAACTATGGCTACACCTTC.